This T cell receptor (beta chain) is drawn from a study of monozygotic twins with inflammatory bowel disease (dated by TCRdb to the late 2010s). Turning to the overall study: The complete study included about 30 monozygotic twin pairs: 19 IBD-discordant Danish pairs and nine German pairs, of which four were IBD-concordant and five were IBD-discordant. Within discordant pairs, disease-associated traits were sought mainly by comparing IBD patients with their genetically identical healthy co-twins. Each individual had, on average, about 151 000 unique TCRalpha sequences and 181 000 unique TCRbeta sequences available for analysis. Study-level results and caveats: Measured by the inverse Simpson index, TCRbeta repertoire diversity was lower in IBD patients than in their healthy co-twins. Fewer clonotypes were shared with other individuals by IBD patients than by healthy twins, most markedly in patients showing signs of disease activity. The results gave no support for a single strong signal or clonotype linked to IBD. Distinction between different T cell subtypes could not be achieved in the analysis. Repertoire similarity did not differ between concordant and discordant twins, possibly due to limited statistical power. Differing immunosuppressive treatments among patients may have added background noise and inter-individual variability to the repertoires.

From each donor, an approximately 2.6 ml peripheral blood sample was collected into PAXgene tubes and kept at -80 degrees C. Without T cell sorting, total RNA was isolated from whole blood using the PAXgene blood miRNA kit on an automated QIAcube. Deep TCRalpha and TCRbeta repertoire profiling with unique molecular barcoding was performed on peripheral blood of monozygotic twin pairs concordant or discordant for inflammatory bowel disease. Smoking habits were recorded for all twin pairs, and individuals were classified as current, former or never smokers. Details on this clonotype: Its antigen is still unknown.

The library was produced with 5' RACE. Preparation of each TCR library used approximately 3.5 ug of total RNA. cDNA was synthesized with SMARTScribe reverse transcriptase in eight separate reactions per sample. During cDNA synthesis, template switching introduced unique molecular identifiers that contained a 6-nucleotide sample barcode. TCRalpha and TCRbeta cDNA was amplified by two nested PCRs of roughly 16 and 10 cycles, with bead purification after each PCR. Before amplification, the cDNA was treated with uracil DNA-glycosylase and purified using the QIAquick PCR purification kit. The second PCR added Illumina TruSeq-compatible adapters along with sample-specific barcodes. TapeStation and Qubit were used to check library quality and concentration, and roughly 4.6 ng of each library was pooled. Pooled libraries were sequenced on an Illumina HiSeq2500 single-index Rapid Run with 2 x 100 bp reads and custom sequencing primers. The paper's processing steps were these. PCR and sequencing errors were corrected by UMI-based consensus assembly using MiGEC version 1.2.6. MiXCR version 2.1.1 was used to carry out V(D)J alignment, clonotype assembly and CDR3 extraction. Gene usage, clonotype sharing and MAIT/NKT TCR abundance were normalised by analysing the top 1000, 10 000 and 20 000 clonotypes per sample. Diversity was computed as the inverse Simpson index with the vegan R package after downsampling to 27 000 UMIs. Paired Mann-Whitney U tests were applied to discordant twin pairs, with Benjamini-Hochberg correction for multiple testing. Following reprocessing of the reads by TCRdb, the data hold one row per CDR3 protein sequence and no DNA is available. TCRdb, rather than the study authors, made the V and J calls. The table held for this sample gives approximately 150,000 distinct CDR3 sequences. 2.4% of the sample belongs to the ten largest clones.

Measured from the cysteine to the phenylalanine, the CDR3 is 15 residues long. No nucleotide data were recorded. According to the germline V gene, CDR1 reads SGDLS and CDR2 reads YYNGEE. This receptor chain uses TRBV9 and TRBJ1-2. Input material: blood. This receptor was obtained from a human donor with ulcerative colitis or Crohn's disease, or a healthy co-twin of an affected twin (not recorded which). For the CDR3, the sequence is CASSVDPGPGEGYTF.